This TCR beta chain was captured by sequencing in a study of human T cells and chemical hapten exposure (dated by TCRdb to the early 2020s). About the study as a whole: For sensitization, 2% DPC in acetone was applied to a roughly 2 cm by roughly 2 cm area of upper inner arm skin. Under 30 alopecia patients gave blood for TCR sequencing at one to four time points (pre-sensitization, 2, 6 and 24 weeks). This study followed changes in the peripheral blood TCR repertoire in vivo during primary and secondary sensitization of alopecia patients to the hapten diphenylcyclopropenone (DPC). Throughout the roughly 25-week study period, patients were also given weekly therapeutic DPC doses on the scalp. Patient blood was sampled pre-sensitization (week 0) and at 2, 6 and about 24 weeks after DPC sensitization. Alopecia areata with under or over 50% scalp involvement, alopecia totalis and alopecia universalis were represented in the patient cohort, which was mostly female. Libraries were combined into a pool for sequencing, and differences in TCR yield between samples came mainly from small differences in library volumes within the pool. Patch tests used Finn chambers with 0.01% DPC on the upper back, scored after 6 days by International Contact Dermatitis Research Group standards. General study outcomes and caveats: Patch test score was positively correlated with the number of PT1 expanded TCRs, with significance at thresholds 8, 16 and 32 but not at 4. Significantly more large CDR3 similarity clusters were formed by expanded TCRs than by pre-sensitization or healthy control sets, consistent with antigen-driven responses. After repeated subsampling, changes were observed in the strength of the expansion versus patch-test correlation and in the threshold at which the correlation became significant. DPC sensitization did not change the number of TCRs with a frequency above 1 in 1000, and there was no evidence of changes in global repertoire structure. Because all patients had alopecia, a presumed autoimmune disease, the immune response of the patients might differ from that of healthy individuals.

The sample's time point label is to be understood as: patch test 2, 6 weeks after DPC sensitization. The treatment or condition label corresponds to: therapeutic diphenylcyclopropenone sensitization with weekly scalp DPC. At every patch-test visit, the blood draw took place before the patch test was put on. Patients were considered eligible if aged 18 to 70, diagnosed with alopecia and deemed suitable for DPC therapy, and patients were excluded if pregnant. Total RNA was extracted from unfractionated whole blood that had been collected in Tempus Blood RNA tubes. V was cut back by 4 bases and J by 7 bases, leaving a gap of 9 bases between them. The CDR3 has 12 amino acids, counting the end cysteine and phenylalanine. Of all the DNA, just the CDR3 is kept, 36 bases in frame from base 1. For CDR1 and CDR2, the germline V gene (reference sequence) lists LGHDT and YNNKEL. Libraries were made using RACE. Sequencing was performed on a NextSeq 500. During library preparation, unique molecular identifiers were attached to individual cDNA molecules so that TCRs could be counted quantitatively and reproducibly. Each blood RNA sample was used to sequence both TCR alpha and TCR beta chains. Under the source paper's analysis protocol: The median number of TCRs per sample was 95,638, ranging from 23,224 to 690,600. The Decombinator software suite was used to annotate V, J and CDR3 in the TCR reads. To make PS versus PT1 abundance plots, every sample was subsampled to the same number of TCRs (28,000). TCRs were defined as expanded if absent before sensitization and observed at least eight times at the 2-week time point. TCRdb trimmed the raw reads at Q25, called clones with MiXCR and kept productive beta chains. Merged by CDR3 protein, the rows form single entries marked with the most common genes and DNA. Here the V and J calls rest on TCRdb's processing, not on the authors' analysis. A total of a few hundred thousand distinct CDR3 sequences appear in this sample, about 6% of them only once. The ten largest clonotypes hold roughly 5.4% of the sample.

With respect to this clonotype: No cognate antigen has been identified for it. Base qualities are not recorded, but no much larger clone differs from it by a single base.

The sequence was obtained from a woman younger than 35 with alopecia areata. Some clones in this sample may be carry-over from other donors' samples. Source: whole blood, taken in connection with sensitization to the hapten diphenylcyclopropenone (DPC). The chain was built from TRBV3-1 and TRBJ2-3; the D gene cannot be resolved reliably. The CDR3 reads as follows: CASSLRAHTQYF. The sequenced DNA is TGTGCCAGCAGCCTTCGCGCACATACGCAGTATTTT.